This T cell receptor beta chain comes out of a study of cytomegalovirus exposure and HLA in healthy donors. Study-wide results and limits: As a later analysis revealed, most CMV-associated TCR beta chains appeared HLA-restricted.

The CDR3 is 14 residues long. The germline V gene encodes CDR1 SSHAT and CDR2 FNYEAQ (reference sequence). The PCR was carried out with 60 Vbeta primers and 13 Jbeta primers. Some clones are missing from TCRdb's copy, which holds only in-frame ones; the method was immunoSEQ multiplex PCR. The sample has 150,000 to 200,000 clones; over 60% are singletons. This clone showed up just a few times. Its antigen remains unidentified. The junction departs from the called germline gene at one end, perhaps through a read error. This sequence joins TRBV7-7 and TRBJ2-3; 12 nucleotides line up with TRBD2. The sequenced sample was PBMCs. The origin of this receptor is a male donor in good health and CMV-seronegative. DNA of the CDR3: TGTGCTAGCAGTAGGACTAGCGGGGTGGATACGCAGTATTTT. Translating gives CASSRTSGVDTQYF.